Listed below are T cell receptor beta chains from one sample, sequenced in a study of blood T cell repertoires in COVID-19. Some clones are missing from TCRdb's copy, which holds only in-frame ones; the method was immunoSEQ multiplex PCR. The data contain 80,000 or so clones, approximately 89% of them singletons. Sequenced material: peripheral blood. Receptors were obtained from a man aged 45-65 years with acute or convalescent COVID-19. Each CDR3 is given with its conserved first and last residue. D genes are given only for firm matches. Clone size is shown for a subset of rows, as once, few, many or a class of expanded clone.

CDR3nt,CDR3aa,v_gene,d_gene,j_gene,abundance,len
TGTGCCAGCAGCTTCGAGGAAGCTTTCTTT,CASSFEEAFF,TRBV11-2,.,TRBJ1-1,.,10
TGTGCCAGCAGCCCAGGGCACTATGGCTACACCTTC,CASSPGHYGYTF,TRBV28,.,TRBJ1-2,once,12
TGTGCCAGCTCACCTTTCGGACAGGGTGGTGAACATGGCTACACCTTC,CASSPFGQGGEHGYTF,TRBV18,TRBD1,TRBJ1-2,.,16
TGTGCCAGCAGTCCGAGCGGGGGGTCGAACACCGGGGAGCTGTTTTTT,CASSPSGGSNTGELFF,TRBV28,TRBD2,TRBJ2-2,.,16
TGTGCCAGCAGTTACCAGCGGTCCTACAATGAGCAGTTCTTC,CASSYQRSYNEQFF,TRBV6-5,.,TRBJ2-1,.,14
TGTGCCAGCAGCACTAACAACTACAATGAGCAGTTCTTC,CASSTNNYNEQFF,TRBV7-2,.,TRBJ2-1,.,13
TGTGCCATCAGTGAGTCGAGGGCTAGCTCCTACAATGAGCAGTTCTTC,CAISESRASSYNEQFF,TRBV10-3,.,TRBJ2-1,.,16
TGTGCCAGCAGCAAAGTTCACAGGGGGCGCTTAAAACTGTTTTTT,CASSKVHRGRLKLFF,TRBV21-1,.,TRBJ1-4,.,15
TGTGCCAGCAGCCCCCACAGGGGAAGCTACACCTTC,CASSPHRGSYTF,TRBV11-2,TRBD1,TRBJ1-2,.,12
TGTGCCAGCAGGAGGGACTACACTGAAGCTTTCTTT,CASRRDYTEAFF,TRBV6-4,.,TRBJ1-1,.,12
TGCGCCAGCAAGGAGAGATCTGGGGCTATGAACACTGAAGCTTTCTTT,CASKERSGAMNTEAFF,TRBV5-1,.,TRBJ1-1,.,16
TGCGCCAGCAGCTTACAGGGCCGGGGTAATGAAAAACTGTTTTTT,CASSLQGRGNEKLFF,TRBV5-1,.,TRBJ1-4,few,15
TGCGCCAGCAGCTTGGTTGGCAGCTACGAGCAGTACTTC,CASSLVGSYEQYF,TRBV5-1,.,TRBJ2-7,.,13
TGTGCCAGCAGTGAAAGTGGGGGGTGGGCCACAAACACTGAAGCTTTCTTT,CASSESGGWATNTEAFF,TRBV6-1,.,TRBJ1-1,.,17
TGTGCCAGCAGTTACGGGGCGACCACGAACACCGGGGAGCTGTTTTTT,CASSYGATTNTGELFF,TRBV6-2/TRBV6-3,.,TRBJ2-2,.,16
TGTGCCAGCAGCAGACAGGGGGATAATGGCTACACCTTC,CASSRQGDNGYTF,TRBV6-6,TRBD1,TRBJ1-2,.,13
TGTGCCAGCAGTTACGGGGGGTTCCTCTACGAGCAGTACTTC,CASSYGGFLYEQYF,TRBV6-2/TRBV6-3,.,TRBJ2-7,.,14
TGTGCCAGCAGCTTAGGTGGGCAGAACACCGGGGAGCTGTTTTTT,CASSLGGQNTGELFF,TRBV7-9,.,TRBJ2-2,.,15
TGTGCCAGCACCTCAGTGACCCTCAGGGGGAACAGCAATCAGCCCCAGCATTTT,CASTSVTLRGNSNQPQHF,TRBV2,TRBD1,TRBJ1-5,once,18
TGTGCCACCCTCTACCCGACAGAGAAAAGTTCACCCCTCCACTTT,CATLYPTEKSSPLHF,TRBV6-5,.,TRBJ1-6,.,15
TGTGCCAGCAGCTTTAGGAGCTCTGGAAACACCATATATTTT,CASSFRSSGNTIYF,TRBV5-6,.,TRBJ1-3,.,14
TGTGCCAGCAGCTTAGGGGGCAACCTATATGGCTACACCTTC,CASSLGGNLYGYTF,TRBV7-2,.,TRBJ1-2,few,14
TGTGCCAGCAGCTCGGAGACAGGGGTTTACATTCAGTACTTC,CASSSETGVYIQYF,TRBV5-5,TRBD1,TRBJ2-4,.,14
TGTGCCAGCAGTTTGCGAGAGACCCAGTACTTC,CASSLRETQYF,TRBV12-3/TRBV12-4,.,TRBJ2-5,.,11
TGTGCCAGCAGCTCCAGACCTCTGAGCGGGGGGGCTGAGACCCAGTACTTC,CASSSRPLSGGAETQYF,TRBV7-2,TRBD2,TRBJ2-5,once,17
TGTGCCACCAGTGTTGGGGAGGGCTATGGCTACACCTTC,CATSVGEGYGYTF,TRBV24-1,.,TRBJ1-2,.,13
TGTGCCAGCAGCGTACGGGGGCGGGAGCCGAATGAGCAGTTCTTC,CASSVRGREPNEQFF,TRBV9,.,TRBJ2-1,.,15
TGTGCCTGCAGGGACAGGGGGGCCGGGGCCAACGTCCTGACTTTC,CACRDRGAGANVLTF,TRBV19,TRBD1,TRBJ2-6,.,15
TGCGCCAGCACAATGGGGCGAGCTGATGGCTACACCTTC,CASTMGRADGYTF,TRBV10-2,.,TRBJ1-2,.,13
TGTGCCAGCAGCTTAGCGCTAGGAGGGGCGGGCAATCAGCCCCAGCATTTT,CASSLALGGAGNQPQHF,TRBV7-2,.,TRBJ1-5,.,17
TGTGCCAGCAATCGGGGGTTGTGGGAGTGGGACGAGCAGTACTTC,CASNRGLWEWDEQYF,TRBV5-6,.,TRBJ2-7,.,15
TGTGCCAGCACCGAAATCCGACAGCCTAATGAAAAACTGTTTTTT,CASTEIRQPNEKLFF,TRBV6-5,.,TRBJ1-4,.,15
TGTGCCAGCAGCCTCTTTAGGACTAGCGGGATCGAGACCCAGTACTTC,CASSLFRTSGIETQYF,TRBV7-6,TRBD2,TRBJ2-5,.,16
TGTGCCAGCAGCTTAAATTGGGGGCCCCAAGAGACCCAGTACTTC,CASSLNWGPQETQYF,TRBV7-3,.,TRBJ2-5,.,15
TGTGCCAGCAGGACTAGCGGGGGGGAAGAGACCCAGTACTTC,CASRTSGGEETQYF,TRBV6-5,TRBD2,TRBJ2-5,.,14
TGTGCCAGCAGCTTGGGCTCCAACACTGAAGCTTTCTTT,CASSLGSNTEAFF,TRBV11-3,.,TRBJ1-1,.,13
TGTGCCAGTAGTCCCTCCAGATTAGCGTTTACTAGCACAGATACGCAGTATTTT,CASSPSRLAFTSTDTQYF,TRBV19,.,TRBJ2-3,.,18
TGTGCCAGCACCCAGGGTTCGAGCCAGCCCCAGCATTTT,CASTQGSSQPQHF,TRBV7-9,.,TRBJ1-5,.,13
TGTGCCAGCAGCTTCCGGGGATCCAGCTCCTACAATGAGCAGTTCTTC,CASSFRGSSSYNEQFF,TRBV7-9,.,TRBJ2-1,once,16
TGTGCCAGCTCACCAGCAGGGGACCCCTATGGCTACACCTTC,CASSPAGDPYGYTF,TRBV18,.,TRBJ1-2,.,14
TGTGCCAGCAGCACCACTGGGACTAGCGGGGGGGCCAGGACGCAGTATTTT,CASSTTGTSGGARTQYF,TRBV7-2,TRBD2,TRBJ2-3,.,17
TGTGCCACCAGCGGACAGCCCCCCCGGCAAAAACTGTTTTTT,CATSGQPPRQKLFF,TRBV15,.,TRBJ1-4,.,14
TGTGCCAGCAGTTTAGACAGGGGGCTGAACACCGGGGAGCTGTTTTTT,CASSLDRGLNTGELFF,TRBV2,TRBD1,TRBJ2-2,.,16
TGTGCCAGCAGTTATCCAGACTATGGCTACACCTTC,CASSYPDYGYTF,TRBV6-2/TRBV6-3,.,TRBJ1-2,.,12
TGTGCCAGCAGCTCCGCCAGGGGGCTCACCGGGGAGCTGTTTTTT,CASSSARGLTGELFF,TRBV7-9,TRBD1,TRBJ2-2,.,15
TGTGCCAGCAGCCCGAGCGGGGGAATCACAGATACGCAGTATTTT,CASSPSGGITDTQYF,TRBV7-2,TRBD2,TRBJ2-3,.,15
TGTGCCAGCAGCTCCTCGGCGGGAGAGACCCAGTACTTC,CASSSSAGETQYF,TRBV7-9,.,TRBJ2-5,once,13
TGTGCCAGCAGTAAGGACAGGGATACTGCCATATATTTT,CASSKDRDTAIYF,TRBV6-5,TRBD1,TRBJ1-3,.,13
TGTGCCAGCAGCGCCCGGGACAGGGTGCCCACAGATACGCAGTATTTT,CASSARDRVPTDTQYF,TRBV9,TRBD1,TRBJ2-3,.,16
TGTGCCAGCAGCTTGTGGGACTTCAATTCACCCCTCCACTTT,CASSLWDFNSPLHF,TRBV5-6,.,TRBJ1-6,.,14
TGTGCCAGCAGTGAAACAAATACGCAGTATTTT,CASSETNTQYF,TRBV6-1,.,TRBJ2-3,.,11